Each of the 26 T cell receptor beta chains below was sequenced from the same sample in a study of response to subunit inactivated influenza vaccine. TCRdb passed the RT-PCR reads through MiXCR, listing each CDR3 protein once. The table shows fewer than 600,000 distinct CDR3 sequences, with more than 7% occurring only once. Here the sequenced sample was PBMCs from blood, taken around 25 months after vaccination. The receptors were sampled from a man aged 45-69 years who received an inactivated influenza vaccine.

The table lists this clonotype with a few counts. V and J are TRBV11-2 and TRBJ2-2; D not certain. CDR1 is SGHAT and CDR2 is FQNNGV in the germline V gene. Trimming stripped 1 base from V and 2 bases from J, with 14 bases between. This CDR3 region has 17 residues. The CDR3 spells CASSLAVTGGNTGELFF. CDR3 coding DNA: TGTGCCAGCAGCTTAGCTGTGACCGGCGGAAACACCGGGGAGCTGTTTTTT.

The table lists this clonotype with many counts. V usage is TRBV29-1 and J usage is TRBJ2-1; tentative D call: TRBD2 (6 bases). The CDR3 sequence is 13 residues long. Trimming stripped 3 bases from V and 8 bases from J, with 14 bases between. CDR1 is SQVTM, CDR2 ANQGSEA, per germline. CDR3 nucleotides: TGCAGCGTTGAGCGCGGGGCGCCTTATGAGCAGTTCTTC. Residues: CSVERGAPYEQFF.

Concerning this clonotype: No conserved phenylalanine or tryptophan ends this CDR3, so it is likely a read error. V gene TRBV7-3 combines with J gene TRBJ2-2, with D tentatively TRBD1 (6 bases). CDR1 and CDR2 (germline): SGHTA, FQGTGA. There are 18 residues in the CDR3. Trimming left V 1 base short and J 6 bases short, with 21 bases between. In DNA form, the CDR3 reads TGTGCCAGCAGCTTAATGGGTCGGGGACACCGGGGCGCCGGGGAGCTGTTTTCT. Its translation is CASSLMGRGHRGAGELFS.

This clonotype appeared many times. This CDR3 is CASSIVGRQKPEAFF. The DNA of the CDR3 is TGTGCCAGTAGTATAGTGGGCCGCCAAAAGCCTGAAGCTTTCTTT. The gene calls are TRBV19 and TRBJ1-1; D not resolved. The CDR3 loop spans 15 amino acids. Trimming removed 1 base at V and 6 bases at J, with 15 bases between. Per the germline V gene, CDR1 is LNHDA and CDR2 is SQIVND (reference sequence).

This chain links TRBV28 with TRBJ2-4; TRBD1 aligns across 8 bases. This CDR3 is 17 amino acids long. Germline CDR1 MDHEN, CDR2 SYDVKM. V was pared by 4 bases and J by 6 bases, with 14 bases of the junction left unmatched. The CDR3 DNA reads TGTGCCAGCAGTTCGACCGGGACAGGCGCGGGCGGAAACATTCAGTACTTC. Residues: CASSSTGTGAGGNIQYF.

On this clonotype: It may be a read error: a sequence one base away is much more abundant. The chain is built from TRBV20-1 and TRBJ2-7; 8 bases agree with TRBD1. CDR3 length equals 16 residues. Germline values: CDR1 DFQATT, CDR2 SNEGSKA (reference sequence). DNA for the CDR3: TGCTGTGCTAGAGAGCCGGCCACAGGGGGTACCTACGAGCAGTACTTC. It translates to CCAREPATGGTYEQYF.

This clonotype was observed a handful of times. V usage is TRBV5-5 and J usage is TRBJ2-2, with unresolved D. The CDR3 contains 16 residues. V shed 0 bases and J shed 4 bases, with 13 bases lying between them. Germline loops: CDR1 SGHKS, CDR2 YYEKEE (reference sequence). Here the CDR3 DNA reads TGTGCCAGCAGCTTGGACCCGGGCAGGAGCACCGGGGAGCTGTTTTTT. Its protein is CASSLDPGRSTGELFF.

The V call is TRBV6-1, the J call TRBJ2-3, with D tentatively TRBD1 (5 bases). V lost 7 bases, J lost 1 base, and 9 bases lay in between. This CDR3 has 13 amino acids. CDR1 is MNHNS and CDR2 is SASEGT in the germline V gene. CDR3 residues: CASKNRRTDTQYF. Written as DNA, the CDR3 is TGTGCCAGCAAGAACAGGCGCACAGATACGCAGTATTTT.

In this sample, this clonotype turned up a few times. This rearrangement joins TRBV25-1 to TRBJ2-7, with TRBD1 identical over 8 bases. The CDR3 has 15 amino acids. Germline V gene data show CDR1 as MGHDK and CDR2 as SYGVNS. J gave up 2 bases and V 5 bases, and 8 bases lay outside the gene matches. The CDR3, as DNA: TGTGCCAGCAGTTGGGGGACAGGAGGTACCTACGAGCAGTACTTC. Translating it yields CASSWGTGGTYEQYF.

This clonotype was seen at least ten times. The rearrangement joins TRBV19 to TRBJ1-1; D might be TRBD1 (6 bases). The germline V and J ends were trimmed by 8 bases and 1 base, with 11 bases remaining between them. Germline CDR1 reads LNHDA; CDR2 reads SQIVND (reference sequence). This CDR3 contains 13 residues. CDR3: CASSDRPNTEAFF. CDR3 sequence (DNA): TGTGCCAGTTCGGACAGACCGAACACTGAAGCTTTCTTT.

This clonotype was counted a few times. V is TRBV29-1 and J is TRBJ2-5, with 8 bases that match TRBD2. Germline V CDR1 and CDR2: SQVTM, ANQGSEA. J gave up 4 bases and V 4 bases, and 11 bases lay outside the gene matches. The CDR3 totals 15 residues. CDR3 residues: CSVGVAGGIRETQYF. In DNA form, the CDR3 reads TGCAGCGTTGGGGTGGCGGGGGGCATCCGAGAGACCCAGTACTTC.

The chain links TRBV6-2 or TRBV6-3 to TRBJ1-6, with D unclear. V shed 6 bases and J shed 7 bases, with 7 bases lying between them. Germline V lookup: CDR1 MNHEY, CDR2 SVGEGT. The CDR3 totals 12 residues. CDR3 protein: CASSPWNSPLHF. In DNA form, the CDR3 reads TGTGCCAGCAGCCCCTGGAATTCACCCCTCCACTTT.

This clonotype was observed at least ten times. The chain is built from TRBV20-1 and TRBJ2-7, with D maybe TRBD2 (5 bases). Germline CDR1 is DFQATT and CDR2 is SNEGSKA (reference sequence). V lost 5 bases, J lost 4 bases, and 12 bases lay in between. This CDR3 comprises 12 residues. The CDR3 region is CSARIRGYEQYF. The CDR3 coding sequence is TGCAGTGCTCGAATTAGAGGGTACGAGCAGTACTTC.

The chain combines TRBV5-1 with TRBJ2-5; TRBD1 agrees at 8 bases. The CDR3 consists of 15 residues. The germline gives CDR1 SGHRS, CDR2 YFSETQ. The V gene end was trimmed by 3 bases and the J gene end by 5 bases; junction bases not matched to a gene: 9. CDR3 coding DNA: TGCGCCAGCAGCTCGAGACAGGGGTTGGGGGAGACCCAGTACTTC. Translating gives CASSSRQGLGETQYF.

This clonotype showed up many times. J is TRBJ2-7 and V is TRBV12-3 or TRBV12-4; D uncertain. V was shortened by 3 bases and J by 5 bases, with 5 bases between the two germline ends. This CDR3 is built from 11 residues. The CDR3 DNA reads TGTGCCAGCAGTTTTCTGGACGAGCAGTACTTC. Protein product: CASSFLDEQYF.

This clonotype showed up many times. V and J are TRBV10-3 and TRBJ1-1; 7 positions agree with TRBD1. The germline gives CDR1 ENHRY, CDR2 SYGVKD. The CDR3 loop spans 14 amino acids. J lost 0 bases, V lost 7 bases, and 5 bases had no gene match. CDR3 residues: CAITPTGVNTEAFF. The CDR3 DNA follows: TGTGCCATCACTCCCACAGGGGTGAACACTGAAGCTTTCTTT.

This clonotype was seen more than once but under ten times. The chain employs TRBV7-8 and TRBJ2-3, with 8 bases identical to TRBD2. The V segment lost 2 bases and the J segment 4 bases; nucleotides outside the gene matches: 8. Looked up from germline, CDR1 is SGHVS and CDR2 is FQNEAQ. The CDR3 length is 16 residues. The CDR3 DNA reads TGTGCCAGCAGCTTACTTATAGCGGGAAGCCCAGATACGCAGTATTTT. Its translation: CASSLLIAGSPDTQYF.

The chain carries TRBV5-1 and TRBJ1-5, with D unclear. Germline V gene data show CDR1 as SGHRS and CDR2 as YFSETQ. There are 16 residues in the CDR3. Deletions cut 4 bases from V and 1 base from J, with 15 bases between. The chain's CDR3 is CASSPNPTGSNQPQHF. CDR3 bases: TGCGCCAGCAGCCCAAACCCGACGGGAAGCAATCAGCCCCAGCATTTT.

There are many counts of this clonotype. The chain uses TRBV20-1 and TRBJ2-2; unclear D gene. The CDR3 has 13 amino acids. Germline CDR1 DFQATT, CDR2 SNEGSKA (reference sequence). The V end lost 0 bases, the J end lost 5 bases, and 7 bases lay between the germline ends. This CDR3 is CSARDGDTGELFF. The CDR3 region has the DNA TGCAGTGCTAGAGATGGGGATACCGGGGAGCTGTTTTTT.

This clonotype came up many times. V gene TRBV5-8 combines with J gene TRBJ1-2; 9 nucleotides align to TRBD1. Germline CDR1 and CDR2: SGHTS and YDEGEE. V shed 4 bases, J shed 1 base, and the junction held 8 bases outside the gene matches. CDR3 size: 16 residues. The CDR3 protein is CASSGWGQGVNYGYTF. The DNA of the CDR3 is TGTGCCAGCAGCGGCTGGGGACAGGGAGTTAACTATGGCTACACCTTC.

This clonotype has ten or more counts. J is TRBJ1-2 and V is TRBV7-9, with D possibly matching TRBD1 (5 bases). The length of the CDR3 is 13 residues. V gave up 1 base and J gave up 7 bases, with 10 bases separating them. Germline V gene data show CDR1 as SEHNR and CDR2 as FQNEAQ (reference sequence). CDR3 protein: CASSLESGLGYTF. The CDR3 DNA reads as TGTGCCAGCAGCTTAGAATCAGGGCTTGGCTACACCTTC.

The CDR3 sequence is CSASATGGGAGGYQETQYF. The CDR3 DNA sequence: TGCAGTGCTAGCGCGACGGGTGGAGGGGCGGGGGGATACCAAGAGACCCAGTACTTC. V gene TRBV20-1 combines with J gene TRBJ2-5; 8 nucleotides line up with TRBD2. From germline, CDR1 is DFQATT and CDR2 SNEGSKA (reference sequence). The CDR3 contains 19 residues. V shed 3 bases and J 0 bases; nucleotides not matched to a gene: 18.

This clonotype was observed many times. A much larger clone lies one base from this, so it may be a read error. The chain uses TRBV6-2 or TRBV6-3 and TRBJ2-7; D remains unclear. The V end lost 5 bases, the J end lost 3 bases, and 5 bases lay between the germline ends. In germline, CDR1 is MNHEY, CDR2 SVGEGT. This CDR3 has 11 amino acids. The chain's CDR3 is CASSPFYEQYF. DNA for the CDR3: TGTGCCAGCAGTCCCTTCTACGAGCAGTACTTC.

This clonotype was detected a few times. The J gene is TRBJ1-1, the V gene TRBV4-3, with unresolved D. Germline V gene data show CDR1 as LGHNA and CDR2 as YSLEER. The CDR3 is made up of 15 amino acids. Trimming pared 6 bases from V and 0 bases from J, leaving 14 bases between. The CDR3 reads CASRRDETVNTEAFF. The CDR3 DNA is TGCGCCAGCAGACGAGACGAGACGGTGAACACTGAAGCTTTCTTT.

This clonotype was observed a few times. The chain links TRBV7-6 to TRBJ2-1; D might be TRBD2 (5 bases). CDR1 and CDR2 from the germline V gene are SGHVS and FNYEAQ. V shed 5 bases and J shed 9 bases, with 8 bases lying between them. This CDR3 has 11 amino acids. CDR3 sequence: CASSLEGEQFF. As DNA, the CDR3 is TGTGCCAGCAGCCTCGAGGGTGAGCAGTTCTTC. Full variable domain (missing parts from reference TRBV7-6 and TRBJ2-1): GAGVSQSPRYKVTKRGQDVALRCDPISGHVSLYWYRQALGQGPEFLTYFNYEAQQDKSGLPNDRFSAERPEGSISTLTIQRTEQRDSAMYRCASSLEGEQFFGPGTRLTVL.

The V gene is TRBV6-2 or TRBV6-3, the J gene TRBJ2-1; the match to TRBD2 covers 14 bases. The CDR3 is 16 residues long. J was trimmed by 10 bases and V by 2 bases; bases with no gene match: 7. Germline V lookup: CDR1 MNHEY, CDR2 SVGEGT. Here the CDR3 DNA reads TGTGCCAGCAGTTACGGGACTAGCGGGGGTTTAGGCGAGCAGTTCTTC. Translated: CASSYGTSGGLGEQFF.